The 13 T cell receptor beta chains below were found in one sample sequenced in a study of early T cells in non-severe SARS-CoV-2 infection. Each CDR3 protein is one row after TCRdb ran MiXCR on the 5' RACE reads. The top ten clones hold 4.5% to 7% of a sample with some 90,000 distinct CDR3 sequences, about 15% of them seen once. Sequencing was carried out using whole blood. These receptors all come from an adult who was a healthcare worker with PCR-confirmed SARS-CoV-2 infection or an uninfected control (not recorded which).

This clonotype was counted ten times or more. In nucleotides, the CDR3 is TGTGCCAGCAGTCCACTTTTCACAGATACGCAGTATTTT. Amino acid sequence: CASSPLFTDTQYF. The chain is built from TRBV27 and TRBJ2-3; the D is unclear. This CDR3 comprises 13 residues. In germline, CDR1 is MNHEY, CDR2 SMNVEV (reference sequence). Between the trimmed V and J ends, which lost 5 bases and 2 bases, there was a span of 8 bases.

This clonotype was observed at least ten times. The CDR3 nucleotides read TGTGCCAGCAGCTTATACAGGGCCCACGAGCAGTACTTC. This translates into CASSLYRAHEQYF. The chain links TRBV7-6 to TRBJ2-7; the D gene is possibly TRBD1 (6 bases). Per germline, CDR1 SGHVS and CDR2 FNYEAQ. Trimming took off 2 bases at V and 5 bases at J, with 10 bases between the two ends. The CDR3 is 13 residues long.

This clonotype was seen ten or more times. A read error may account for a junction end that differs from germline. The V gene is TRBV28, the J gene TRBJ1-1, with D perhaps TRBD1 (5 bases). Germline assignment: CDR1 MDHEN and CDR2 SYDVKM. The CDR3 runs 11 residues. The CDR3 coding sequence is TGCGCCAGCAGCTTGGGGGGTGAAGCTTTCTTT. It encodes CASSLGGEAFF.

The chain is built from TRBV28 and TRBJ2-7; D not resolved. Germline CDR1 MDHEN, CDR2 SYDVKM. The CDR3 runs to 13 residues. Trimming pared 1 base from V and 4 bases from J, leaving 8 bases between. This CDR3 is CASSLSMLYEQYF. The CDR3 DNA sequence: TGTGCCAGCAGTTTATCGATGTTGTACGAGCAGTACTTC.

CDR3 sequence: CASSQRSTDTQYF. The CDR3 region has the DNA TGCGCCAGCAGCCAACGTTCCACAGATACGCAGTATTTT. The chain carries TRBV4-3 and TRBJ2-3; unclear D gene. The CDR3 has 13 residues. V was trimmed by 2 bases and J by 2 bases, leaving 5 bases between them. Per the germline V gene, CDR1 is LGHNA and CDR2 is YSLEER.

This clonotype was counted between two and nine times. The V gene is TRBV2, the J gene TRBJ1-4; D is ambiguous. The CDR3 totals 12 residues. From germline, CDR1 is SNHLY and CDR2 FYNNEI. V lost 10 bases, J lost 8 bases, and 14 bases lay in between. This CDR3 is CATNRAREKLFF. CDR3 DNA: TGTGCCACCAACCGCGCACGGGAAAAACTGTTTTTT. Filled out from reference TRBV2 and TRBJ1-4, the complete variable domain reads EPEVTQTPSHQVTQMGQEVILRCVPISNHLYFYWYRQILGQKVEFLVSFYNNEISEKSEIFDDQFSVERPDGSNFTLKIRSTKLEDSAMYFCATNRAREKLFFGSGTQLSVL.

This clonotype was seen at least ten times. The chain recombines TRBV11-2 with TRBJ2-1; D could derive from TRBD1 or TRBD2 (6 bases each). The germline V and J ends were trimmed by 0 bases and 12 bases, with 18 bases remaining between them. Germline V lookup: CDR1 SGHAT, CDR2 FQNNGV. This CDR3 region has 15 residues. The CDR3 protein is CASSLDPGGPMGQFF. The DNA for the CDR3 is TGTGCCAGCAGCTTAGATCCCGGGGGCCCTATGGGGCAGTTCTTC. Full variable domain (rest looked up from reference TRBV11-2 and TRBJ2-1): EAGVAQSPRYKIIEKRQSVAFWCNPISGHATLYWYQQILGQGPKLLIQFQNNGVVDDSQLPKDRFSAERLKGVDSTLKIQPAKLEDSAVYLCASSLDPGGPMGQFFGPGTRLTVL.

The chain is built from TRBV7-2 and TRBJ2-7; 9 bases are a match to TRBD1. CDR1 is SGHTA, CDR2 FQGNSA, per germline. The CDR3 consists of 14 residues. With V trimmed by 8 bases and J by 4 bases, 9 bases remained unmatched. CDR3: CASESGTGLYEQYF. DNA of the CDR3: TGTGCCAGCGAGTCCGGGACAGGGTTGTACGAGCAGTACTTC. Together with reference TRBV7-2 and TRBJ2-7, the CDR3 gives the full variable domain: GAGVSQSPSNKVTEKGKDVELRCDPISGHTALYWYRQSLGQGLEFLIYFQGNSAPDKSGLPSDRFSAERTGGSVSTLTIQRTQQEDSAVYLCASESGTGLYEQYFGPGTRLTVT.

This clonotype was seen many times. The CDR3 DNA reads as TGCAGCGCGGCGCGGGACAATGAGCAGTTCTTC. Translated: CSAARDNEQFF. J is TRBJ2-1 and V is TRBV29-1; tentative D call: TRBD2 (5 bases). CDR1 and CDR2 from the germline V gene are SQVTM and ANQGSEA. The V gene lost 7 bases and the J gene lost 5 bases, with 9 bases spanning the gap. CDR3 size: 11 residues.

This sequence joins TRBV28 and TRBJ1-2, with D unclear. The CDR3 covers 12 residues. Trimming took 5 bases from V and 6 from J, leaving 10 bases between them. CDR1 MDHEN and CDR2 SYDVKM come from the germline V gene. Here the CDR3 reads CASSTGGHGYTF. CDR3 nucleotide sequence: TGTGCCAGCAGTACGGGTGGCCATGGCTACACCTTC.

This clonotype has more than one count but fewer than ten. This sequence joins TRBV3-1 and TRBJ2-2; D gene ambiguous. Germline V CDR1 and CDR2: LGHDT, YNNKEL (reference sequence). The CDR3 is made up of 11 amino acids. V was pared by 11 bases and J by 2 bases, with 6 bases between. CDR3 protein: CAVQNTGELFF. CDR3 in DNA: TGTGCCGTACAAAACACCGGGGAGCTGTTTTTT.

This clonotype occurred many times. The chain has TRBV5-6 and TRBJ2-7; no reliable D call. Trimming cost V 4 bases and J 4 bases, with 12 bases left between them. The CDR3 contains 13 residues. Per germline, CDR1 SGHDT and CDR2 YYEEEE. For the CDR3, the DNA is TGTGCCAGCAGCGGTCAGATCGCGTACGAGCAGTACTTC. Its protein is CASSGQIAYEQYF. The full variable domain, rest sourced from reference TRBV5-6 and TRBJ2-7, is DAGVTQSPTHLIKTRGQQVTLRCSPKSGHDTVSWYQQALGQGPQFIFQYYEEEERQRGNFPDRFSGHQFPNYSSELNVNALLLGDSALYLCASSGQIAYEQYFGPGTRLTVT.

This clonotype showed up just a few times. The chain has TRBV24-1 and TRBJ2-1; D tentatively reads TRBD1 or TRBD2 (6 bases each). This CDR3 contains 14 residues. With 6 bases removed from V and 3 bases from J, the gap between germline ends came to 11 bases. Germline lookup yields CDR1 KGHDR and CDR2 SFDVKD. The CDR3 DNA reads TGTGCCACCAGTTTTGGAGGGGGCTACAATGAGCAGTTCTTC. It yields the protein CATSFGGGYNEQFF.